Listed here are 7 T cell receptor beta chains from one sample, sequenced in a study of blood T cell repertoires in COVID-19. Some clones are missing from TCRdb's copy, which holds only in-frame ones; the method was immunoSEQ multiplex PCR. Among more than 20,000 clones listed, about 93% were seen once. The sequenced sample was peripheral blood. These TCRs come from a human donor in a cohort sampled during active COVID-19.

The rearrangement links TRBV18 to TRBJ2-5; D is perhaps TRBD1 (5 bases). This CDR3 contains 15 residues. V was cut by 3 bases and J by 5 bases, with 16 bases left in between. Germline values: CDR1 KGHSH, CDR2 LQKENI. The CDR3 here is CASSPGRARRETQYF. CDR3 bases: TGTGCCAGCTCACCGGGCAGGGCTAGACGGGAGACCCAGTACTTC.

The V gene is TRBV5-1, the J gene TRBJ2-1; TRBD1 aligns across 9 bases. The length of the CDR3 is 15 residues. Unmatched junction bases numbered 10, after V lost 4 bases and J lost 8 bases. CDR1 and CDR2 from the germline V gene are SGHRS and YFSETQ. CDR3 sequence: CASSPGSGTGYEQFF. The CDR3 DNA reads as TGCGCCAGCAGCCCTGGTAGTGGGACAGGGTATGAGCAGTTCTTC.

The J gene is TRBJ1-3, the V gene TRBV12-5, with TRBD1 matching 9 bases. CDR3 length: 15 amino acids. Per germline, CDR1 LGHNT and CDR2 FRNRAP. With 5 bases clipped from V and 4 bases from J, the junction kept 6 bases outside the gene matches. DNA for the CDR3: TGTGCTAGTGGTAGATCCGGGACAGGGGGAAACACCATATATTTT. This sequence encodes CASGRSGTGGNTIYF.

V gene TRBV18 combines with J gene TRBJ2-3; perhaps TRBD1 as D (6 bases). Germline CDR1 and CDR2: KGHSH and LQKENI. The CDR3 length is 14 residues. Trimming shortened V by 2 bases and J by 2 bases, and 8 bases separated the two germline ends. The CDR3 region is CASSPDRTTDTQYF. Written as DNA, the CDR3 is TGTGCCAGCTCACCAGACAGGACCACAGATACGCAGTATTTT. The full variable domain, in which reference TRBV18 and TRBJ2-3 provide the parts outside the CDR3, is NAGVMQNPRHLVRRRGQEARLRCSPMKGHSHVYWYRQLPEEGLKFMVYLQKENIIDESGMPKERFSAEFPKEGPSILRIQQVVRGDSAAYFCASSPDRTTDTQYFGPGTRLTVL.

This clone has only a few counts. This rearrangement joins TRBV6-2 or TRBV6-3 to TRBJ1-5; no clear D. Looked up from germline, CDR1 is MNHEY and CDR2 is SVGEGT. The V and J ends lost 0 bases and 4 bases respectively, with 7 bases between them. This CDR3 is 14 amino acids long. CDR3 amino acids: CASSYSSVNQPQHF. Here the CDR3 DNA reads TGTGCCAGCAGTTACTCATCGGTGAATCAGCCCCAGCATTTT.

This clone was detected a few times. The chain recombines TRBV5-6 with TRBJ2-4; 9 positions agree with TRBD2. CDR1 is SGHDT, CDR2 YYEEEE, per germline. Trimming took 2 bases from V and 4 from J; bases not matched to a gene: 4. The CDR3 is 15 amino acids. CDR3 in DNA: TGTGCCAGCAGCTTCATAGCGGGGGATAAAAACATTCAGTACTTC. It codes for CASSFIAGDKNIQYF.

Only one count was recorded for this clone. This CDR3 is CASSSGGPYEQYF. CDR3 bases: TGTGCCAGCAGTAGCGGGGGGCCCTACGAGCAGTACTTC. The chain joins TRBV6-5 to TRBJ2-7, with 9 bases aligning to TRBD2. Germline-derived CDR1 and CDR2 are MNHEY and SVGAGI. The CDR3 totals 13 residues. J gave up 2 bases and V 5 bases, and 1 base lay outside the gene matches.